Detailed here is one T cell receptor (beta chain). The antigen is unknown. The data were taken from a study of T cell responses to AZD1222 COVID-19 vaccine. The study, taken as a whole, reports: Spike-specific TCR breadth and depth rose after two AZD1222 doses. Donors were largely white British and mainly female; clonal diversity was possibly underestimated.

TCRdb's table, derived via immunoSEQ multiplex PCR, lists solely in-frame clones and lacks some. Of roughly 150,000 clones listed, roughly nine tenths are singletons. The CDR3 has 16 residues. Trimming took 4 bases from V and 6 from J; bases not matched to a gene: 9. Germline-derived CDR1 and CDR2 are MDHEN and SYDVKM. The source was peripheral blood, collected 28 days after the second AZD1222 dose. This chain connects TRBV28 to TRBJ1-6; 7 nucleotides match TRBD1. The sequence was collected from an adult who received the AZD1222 COVID-19 vaccine. This CDR3 is CASSSLPGQFNSPLHF. CDR3 nucleotides: TGTGCCAGCAGTTCCCTTCCGGGACAGTTTAATTCACCCCTCCACTTT. Using reference TRBV28 and TRBJ1-6 for the parts outside the CDR3, the full variable domain is DVKVTQSSRYLVKRTGEKVFLECVQDMDHENMFWYRQDPGLGLRLIYFSYDVKMKEKGDIPEGYSVSREKKERFSLILESASTNQTSMYLCASSSLPGQFNSPLHFGNGTRLTVT.